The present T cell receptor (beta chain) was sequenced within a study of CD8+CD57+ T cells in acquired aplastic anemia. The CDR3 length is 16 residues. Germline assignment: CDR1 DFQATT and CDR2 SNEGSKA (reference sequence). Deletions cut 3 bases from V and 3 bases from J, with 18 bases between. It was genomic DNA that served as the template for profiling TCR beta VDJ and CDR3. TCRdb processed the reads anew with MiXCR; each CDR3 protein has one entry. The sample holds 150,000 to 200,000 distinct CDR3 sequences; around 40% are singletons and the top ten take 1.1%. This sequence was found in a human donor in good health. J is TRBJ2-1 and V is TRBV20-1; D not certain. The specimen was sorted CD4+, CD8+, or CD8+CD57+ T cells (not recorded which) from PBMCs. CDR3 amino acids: CSASPPSRTVYNEQFF. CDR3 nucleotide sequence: TGCAGTGCTAGTCCCCCCAGCCGAACAGTCTACAATGAGCAGTTCTTC.